This passage covers 19 T cell receptor beta chains from one sample sequenced in a study of shared clonotypes between healthy human individuals. Terminally differentiated effector memory CD45RA+ cells were left out of the naive CD8 fraction, which was CD45RO-negative and positively selected for CCR7. Method: immunoSEQ multiplex PCR; TCRdb's copy keeps in-frame clones and lacks some. The table has hundreds of thousands of clones, around 95% seen once. Material: naive CD8+ T cells sorted from blood. These receptors were taken from a woman aged 25 to 45 in good health.

The V call is TRBV2, the J call TRBJ2-1, with 16 bases identical to TRBD2. The germline gives CDR1 SNHLY, CDR2 FYNNEI. V shed 4 bases, J shed 9 bases, and the junction held 12 bases outside the gene matches. The length of the CDR3 is 18 residues. Here the CDR3 DNA reads TGTGCCAGCAGTGTCTTCCCTCCGGGACTAGCGGGAGGGTTTGAGCAGTTCTTC. As protein: CASSVFPPGLAGGFEQFF.

J is TRBJ1-3 and V is TRBV21-1; the table assigns TRBD1, which was not confirmed against the DNA. TRBV21-1 is a listed pseudogene. The CDR3 runs to 19 residues. The CDR3: CASSSLGPGQRSSGNTIYF. CDR3 in DNA: TGTGCCAGCAGCAGCCTAGGACCAGGACAGCGAAGCTCTGGAAACACCATATATTTT.

The gene calls are TRBV28 and TRBJ1-5, with a weak D call TRBD1 (5 bases). This CDR3 has 13 amino acids. Germline loops: CDR1 MDHEN, CDR2 SYDVKM. V lost 11 bases and J 0 bases, leaving 11 bases between the germline ends. CDR3 DNA: TGTGCCGGGGGGGGGTATAGCAATCAGCCCCAGCATTTT. Translated: CAGGGYSNQPQHF.

This clone was recorded only once. The chain combines TRBV11-2 with TRBJ1-1, with 7 nucleotides matching TRBD1. Germline V CDR1 and CDR2: SGHAT, FQNNGV. V lost 5 bases, J lost 4 bases, and 7 bases stayed unmatched. CDR3 length: 14 amino acids. The CDR3 DNA reads TGTGCCAGCAGCACAAAGACAGGGACCACTGAAGCTTTCTTT. It codes for CASSTKTGTTEAFF. Looking up the rest from reference TRBV11-2 and TRBJ1-1 gives the full variable domain: EAGVAQSPRYKIIEKRQSVAFWCNPISGHATLYWYQQILGQGPKLLIQFQNNGVVDDSQLPKDRFSAERLKGVDSTLKIQPAKLEDSAVYLCASSTKTGTTEAFFGQGTRLTVV.

The V gene is TRBV27, the J gene TRBJ2-7, with TRBD2 identical over 8 bases. The V segment lost 4 bases and the J segment 4 bases; nucleotides outside the gene matches: 6. Looked up from germline, CDR1 is MNHEY and CDR2 is SMNVEV (reference sequence). The CDR3 spans 14 residues. In DNA, the CDR3 is TGTGCCAGCAGTTCGGCGGGAGGCTATTACGAGCAGTACTTC. This codes for CASSSAGGYYEQYF.

The V gene is TRBV4-1, the J gene TRBJ2-5; 11 nucleotides line up with TRBD2. This CDR3 comprises 16 residues. Losses at the gene ends were 1 base for V and 3 bases for J; bases not matched to a gene: 4. The germline V gene has CDR1 MGHRA and CDR2 YSYEKL. For the CDR3, the DNA is TGCGCCAGCAGCCAAGGACAGACTAGCGGGGAAGAGACCCAGTACTTC. Protein: CASSQGQTSGEETQYF.

This chain links TRBV9 with TRBJ2-7, with a possible D match to TRBD1 (5 bases). Germline V gives CDR1 SGDLS, CDR2 YYNGEE. V shed 0 bases and J shed 1 base, with 8 bases lying between them. This CDR3 spans 14 amino acids. CDR3 bases: TGTGCCAGCAGCGTAGTTGACAGTTCCTACGAGCAGTACTTC. This translates into CASSVVDSSYEQYF.

This clone appeared once. The rearrangement links TRBV10-1 to TRBJ2-1; 7 positions match TRBD2. The germline V gene encodes CDR1 WNHNN and CDR2 SYGVQD (reference sequence). The J segment lost 8 bases and the V segment lost 6 bases, leaving 7 bases of the junction unmatched. The CDR3 contains 13 residues. In nucleotides, the CDR3 is TGCGCCAGCAGAGAGACTAGCTCCCATGAGCAGTTCTTC. Protein sequence: CASRETSSHEQFF.

The rearrangement links TRBV19 to TRBJ1-1; 10 bases are shared with TRBD1. There are 14 residues in the CDR3. J gave up 8 bases and V 11 bases, and 14 bases lay outside the gene matches. The germline gives CDR1 LNHDA, CDR2 SQIVND (reference sequence). In DNA form, the CDR3 reads TGTGCCTCAGCGCTGGACAGGGGGTTTTACGAAGCTTTCTTT. Translation: CASALDRGFYEAFF.

Of note for this clone: Other DNA sequences within the sample encode an identical CDR3. This chain links TRBV9 with TRBJ2-1, with a weak D call TRBD2 (6 bases). The CDR3 has 15 residues. V dropped 0 bases and J dropped 2 bases, with 9 bases sitting between them. Germline V lookup: CDR1 SGDLS, CDR2 YYNGEE. In DNA form, the CDR3 reads TGTGCCAGCAGCGTAGGGGGGGAAACCTACAATGAGCAGTTCTTC. Encoded protein: CASSVGGETYNEQFF.

The chain combines TRBV9 with TRBJ2-3, with 12 bases lining up with TRBD1. CDR1 SGDLS and CDR2 YYNGEE come from the germline V gene. This CDR3 region has 16 residues. V trimming: 3 bases; J trimming: 5 bases; junction bases outside the gene matches: 7. The CDR3 reads CASSAPGQGARDTQYF. DNA of the CDR3: TGTGCCAGCAGCGCTCCGGGACAGGGGGCCCGAGATACGCAGTATTTT.

The rearrangement joins TRBV27 to TRBJ2-3; D may correspond to TRBD1 or TRBD2 (5 bases each). The CDR3 runs to 14 residues. Per the germline V gene, CDR1 is MNHEY and CDR2 is SMNVEV (reference sequence). V was cut by 2 bases and J by 7 bases, with 13 bases left in between. The CDR3 sequence: CASSLRTPGNTQYF. As DNA, the CDR3 is TGTGCCAGCAGTTTACGGACTCCAGGGAATACGCAGTATTTT.

V usage is TRBV9 and J usage is TRBJ2-7, with D tentatively TRBD1 or TRBD2 (5 bases each). Trimming removed 0 bases at V and 0 bases at J, with 10 bases between. Per the germline V gene, CDR1 is SGDLS and CDR2 is YYNGEE. This CDR3 spans 15 amino acids. The CDR3 DNA is TGTGCCAGCAGCGTAGGGGACGCTCTCTCCTACGAGCAGTACTTC. This gives the protein CASSVGDALSYEQYF.

The chain employs TRBV29-1 and TRBJ2-1, with D possibly being TRBD1 or TRBD2 (5 bases each). Germline values: CDR1 SQVTM, CDR2 ANQGSEA. V lost 7 bases and J lost 4, with 11 bases in between. This CDR3 region has 12 residues. The CDR3 DNA reads as TGCAGCGGGGGGACGGGTTACAATGAGCAGTTCTTC. Its translation: CSGGTGYNEQFF.

Only a few counts were recorded for this clone. This chain links TRBV9 with TRBJ2-7; a weak D match, TRBD1 (6 bases). Germline-derived CDR1 and CDR2 are SGDLS and YYNGEE. This CDR3 contains 14 residues. Trimming removed 0 bases at V and 5 bases at J, with 12 bases between. The CDR3 DNA is TGTGCCAGCAGCGTAGGTCTGGGGGCCAACGAGCAGTACTTC. This codes for CASSVGLGANEQYF.

The chain uses TRBV7-9 and TRBJ2-7, with 7 bases matching TRBD2. CDR1 and CDR2 (germline): SEHNR, FQNEAQ (reference sequence). The CDR3 extends over 14 amino acids. Trimming took 8 bases from V and 8 from J; bases not matched to a gene: 15. CDR3 sequence: CASFKRGLLEKQYF. Here the CDR3 DNA reads TGTGCCAGCTTTAAGCGGGGACTATTAGAGAAGCAGTACTTC. Together with reference TRBV7-9 and TRBJ2-7, the CDR3 gives the full variable domain: DTGVSQNPRHKITKRGQNVTFRCDPISEHNRLYWYRQTLGQGPEFLTYFQNEAQLEKSRLLSDRFSAERPKGSFSTLEIQRTEQGDSAMYLCASFKRGLLEKQYFGPGTRLTVT.

CDR3 DNA sequence: TGTGCCAGCAGTTTCTCCGGGACAGGGGCTGAGCAGTACTTC. Translated: CASSFSGTGAEQYF. The gene calls are TRBV28 and TRBJ2-7; 10 nucleotides line up with TRBD1. The CDR3 spans 14 residues. With V trimmed by 3 bases and J by 7 bases, 6 bases remained unmatched. Germline V CDR1 and CDR2: MDHEN, SYDVKM.

The V call is TRBV28, the J call TRBJ2-2; D could derive from TRBD1 or TRBD2 (5 bases each). Trimming removed 4 bases from V and 9 bases from J, with 6 bases in between. The CDR3 consists of 11 residues. Germline values: CDR1 MDHEN, CDR2 SYDVKM. The CDR3 sequence: CASSWDRELFF. The DNA of the CDR3 is TGTGCCAGCAGTTGGGACCGGGAGCTGTTTTTT.

The gene calls are TRBV21-1 and TRBJ1-2; TRBD1, as called in the table, went unchecked against the DNA. TRBV21-1 is flagged as a pseudogene. The CDR3 has 17 amino acids. The chain's CDR3 is CASSKVACKGMGWGYTF. Written as DNA, the CDR3 is TGTGCCAGCAGCAAGGTAGCTTGTAAGGGGATGGGGTGGGGCTACACCTTC.